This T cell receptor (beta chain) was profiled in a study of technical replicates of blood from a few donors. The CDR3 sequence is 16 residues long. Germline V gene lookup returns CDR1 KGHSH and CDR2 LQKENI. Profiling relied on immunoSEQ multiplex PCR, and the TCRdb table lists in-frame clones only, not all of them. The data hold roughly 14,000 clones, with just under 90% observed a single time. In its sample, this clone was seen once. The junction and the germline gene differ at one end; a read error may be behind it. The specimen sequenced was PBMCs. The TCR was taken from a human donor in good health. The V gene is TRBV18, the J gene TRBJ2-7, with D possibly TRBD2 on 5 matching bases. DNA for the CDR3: TGTGCCAGCTCTCCACCAGAGGGCGTCGACTCCTACGAGCAGTACTTC. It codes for CASSPPEGVDSYEQYF.